The clone carrying this T cell receptor beta chain was counted between two and nine times. No antigen is known for it. Between the trimmed V and J ends, which lost 7 bases and 5 bases, there was a span of 15 bases. The CDR3 spans 13 residues. CDR1 and CDR2 from the germline V gene are DFQATT and SNEGSKA (reference sequence). Documented time point: persistent/refractory GD, antithyroid drugs over 5 years with positive TRAb. PBMCs were the source of the RNA used for TCR sequencing. Clinicians diagnosed Graves' disease using American Thyroid Association guidelines. This sample was taken from a study of regulatory T cells in long-lasting Graves disease. Study-level background: Persistent cases took antithyroid drugs over 5 years and stayed TSH receptor antibody positive. Study results and limitations: Persistent cases of Graves' showed reduced TCR diversity relative to newly diagnosed patients. Rather than thyroid tissue, only peripheral blood underwent study.

Libraries of TCR beta came from iRepertoire HTBI primers plus Arm-PCR of CDR3 regions. TCRdb passed the multiplex PCR reads through MiXCR, listing each CDR3 protein once. The sample records a few hundred thousand distinct CDR3 sequences, roughly 20% being singletons. This sample comprised peripheral blood mononuclear cells (PBMCs), obtained when the disease was refractory, from a patient treated with antithyroid drugs. The TCR was taken from a woman between 35 and 50 years old with Graves disease. The chain combines TRBV20-1 with TRBJ1-5; D might be TRBD1 (6 bases). The CDR3 spells CSVLGGTDQPQHF. Here the CDR3 DNA reads TGCAGTGTCCTTGGGGGCACGGATCAGCCCCAGCATTTT.